The present TCR beta chain was sequenced within a study of low-dose radiotherapy and immunotherapy resistance in tumors. Study details: Individuals in Cohort 2 had 1 Gy per fraction every two weeks, adding up to 13 Gy over 26 weeks.

This clonotype was seen ten or more times. Trimming left V 1 base short and J 4 bases short, with 14 bases between. This CDR3 has 16 amino acids. CDR1 is SGHTA and CDR2 is FQGNSA in the germline V gene. Indicated time point: after trial treatment. Documented treatment: LDRT plus nivolumab, ipilimumab, low-dose cyclophosphamide and aspirin (RACIN trial). TRAV- and TRBV-specific primers were used for first-strand cDNA, which covered alpha and beta chains. The TCRs were subjected to amplification over about 20 PCR cycles employing a constant-region primer in conjunction with a V-primer adapter. TCRdb redid the calling of the reads with MiXCR, one entry per CDR3 protein. Of 65,000 to 85,000 distinct CDR3 sequences listed, about 17% are singletons.

The sample consisted of PBMCs, taken after low-dose radiotherapy plus immunotherapy. This chain links TRBV7-2 with TRBJ1-3, with D possibly matching TRBD1 (5 bases). The sequence was obtained from a male donor with prostate cancer. CDR3 sequence reads: CASSLGGVEGGNTIYF. CDR3 coding DNA: TGTGCCAGCAGCTTAGGGGGGGTGGAAGGGGGAAACACCATATATTTT.